A single T cell receptor beta chain is shown here with its context. The antigen is unknown. The source of the sample is a study of CD8+ T cells in alopecia areata. Study-wide context: Each of the treated patients was given oral tofacitinib, 5 to 10 mg twice daily, for moderate-to-severe alopecia areata.

Extracted from the samples, RNA was reverse transcribed into cDNA to serve as the sequencing template. Using immunoSEQ multiplex PCR, the repertoire was profiled, and TCRdb retains in-frame clones only, with some absent. Of 180,000 or so clones in the sample, 55% to 70% were seen once. Whole-study results and caveats: On tofacitinib, scalp clonality and expanded CD8+ clones among top 100 fell significantly.

The treatment is: oral pan-JAK inhibitor, 5-10 mg twice daily. The study team obtained lesional scalp punch biopsies and peripheral blood from alopecia areata patients. The CDR3 extends over 15 amino acids. Trimming took 4 bases from V and 6 from J; bases not matched to a gene: 11. CDR1 SGHTA and CDR2 FQGNSA come from the germline V gene. This receptor was identified in a human donor with alopecia areata. Specimen: CD4+ T cells sorted from blood, collected at week 24, from a patient treated with tofacitinib. This sequence joins TRBV7-2 and TRBJ2-7; 8 bases are shared with TRBD2. The CDR3 here is CASSSPGRTSREQYF. The CDR3 bases are TGTGCCAGCAGCTCCCCCGGGCGGACTAGCCGCGAGCAGTACTTC. The full variable domain, with the rest looked up from reference TRBV7-2 and TRBJ2-7, is GAGVSQSPSNKVTEKGKDVELRCDPISGHTALYWYRQSLGQGLEFLIYFQGNSAPDKSGLPSDRFSAERTGGSVSTLTIQRTQQEDSAVYLCASSSPGRTSREQYFGPGTRLTVT.